This entry is about one TCR beta chain. The V end was cut by 5 bases, the J end by 4 bases, with 15 bases between. This CDR3 region has 15 residues. Germline lookup yields CDR1 SEHNR and CDR2 FQNEAQ (reference sequence). The data derive from a study of blood T cell repertoires in COVID-19. Study information: Samples taken during acute and convalescent COVID-19 were collected in the United States, Italy and Spain. PBMCs, B-cell-depleted T cells, or T cells provided the cDNA or gDNA that made up the material.

Source study methods: By means of reference gene primer amplification, nucleated cell counts were estimated. The protocol was immunoSEQ multiplex PCR, while the TCRdb copy is restricted to in-frame clones and leaves out a portion. V and J calls and clone size follow that table, whereas D and trimming were derived from the DNA. The profile shows 120,000 to 150,000 clones, 75% to 90% of them singletons. The sequenced sample was peripheral blood. The rearrangement uses TRBV7-9 and TRBJ1-3; maybe TRBD1 (5 bases). The source is a man older than 75 with acute or convalescent COVID-19. The CDR3 DNA is TGTGCCAGCAGCCAAGGCTATCAGGGAGGAAACACCATATATTTT. This codes for CASSQGYQGGNTIYF.